Listed here is a single TCR beta chain. These data are taken from a study of shared T cell receptors in the human thymus. Assay used: immunoSEQ multiplex PCR; TCRdb lists only in-frame clones, some missing. Here the sample spans hundreds of thousands of clones, about 87% being singletons. The data also belong to a second study, concerning human thymus T cells.

This clonotype originated in a boy in the first two years of life with a congenital heart defect. The sequenced material came from thymocytes.

The CDR3 is CASSPLLADHYNEQFF. The CDR3 region has the DNA TGTGCCAGCAGCCCCCTGCTAGCGGATCACTACAATGAGCAGTTCTTC. V and J are TRBV9 and TRBJ2-1; TRBD2 agrees at 7 bases. Per the germline V gene, CDR1 is SGDLS and CDR2 is YYNGEE. V trimming: 4 bases; J trimming: 3 bases; junction bases outside the gene matches: 10. This CDR3 has 16 residues.